Presented here are 24 T cell receptor beta chains from one specimen sequenced in a study of T-cell reconstitution after alpha-beta-depleted transplantation in children (dated by TCRdb to about 2016). The method behind the library was PCR. The sequencer listed for this sample is Illumina HiSeq 2500. TCR library preparation used molecular barcoding, with unique molecular identifiers applied to normalize quantification of the TCRbeta repertoire. The raw public reads went through TCRdb reprocessing: fastp at Q25, MiXCR clone calling, in-frame beta chains kept. CDR3 protein sequences are deduplicated, and each keeps its most common genes and DNA. Here the sample has about 420,000 distinct CDR3 sequences; 16% occur a single time. The ten biggest clones cover 25% to 35% of the sample. Sample treatment or condition, as interpreted from the label and publication: allogeneic hematopoietic cell transplantation with graft depleted of TCRalphabeta T cells and CD19 B cells.

The source was PBMCs, mostly from graft donor cells, collected 360 days after TCRalphabeta/CD19-depleted stem cell transplant. All receptors derive from a boy under two years old who had a stem cell transplant for Wiskott-Aldrich syndrome, so the T cells may come from the graft donor.

This clonotype has only a few counts. The chain couples TRBV7-2 to TRBJ2-1, with 10 bases identical to TRBD2. Germline trimming cut 0 bases from V and 2 bases from J; bases unmatched to any gene: 10. Germline V gene lookup returns CDR1 SGHTA and CDR2 FQGNSA. The CDR3 runs 19 residues. The CDR3 region has the DNA TGTGCCAGCAGCTTAGCGACAGGGACTAGCGATGGAACCTACAATGAGCAGTTCTTC. Translating gives CASSLATGTSDGTYNEQFF.

This clonotype came up a few times. CDR3: CASSLGPLAGGSEQFF. CDR3 bases: TGTGCCAGCAGCTTAGGGCCACTAGCGGGAGGATCTGAGCAGTTCTTC. The chain joins TRBV5-5 to TRBJ2-1; TRBD2 aligns across 12 bases. The V gene's germline CDR1 is SGHKS and CDR2 YYEKEE (reference sequence). V lost 2 bases, J lost 9 bases, and 9 bases stayed unmatched. CDR3 length: 16 residues. The whole variable domain, filled in from reference TRBV5-5 and TRBJ2-1, reads DAGVTQSPTHLIKTRGQQVTLRCSPISGHKSVSWYQQVLGQGPQFIFQYYEKEERGRGNFPDRFSARQFPNYSSELNVNALLLGDSALYLCASSLGPLAGGSEQFFGPGTRLTVL.

The rearrangement joins TRBV21-1 to TRBJ2-5; no DNA check was done on the table's D call, TRBD1. TRBV21-1 is a documented pseudogene. The CDR3 contains 17 residues. CDR3 sequence reads: CASSKGYRDRDQETQYF. The CDR3, as DNA: TGTGCCAGCAGCAAAGGATACCGGGACAGGGACCAAGAGACCCAGTACTTC.

The sample holds a few counts of this clonotype. The chain couples TRBV15 to TRBJ1-5; 7 bases align to TRBD1. The ends lost 4 bases at V and 2 bases at J; junction bases unmatched: 2. CDR1 and CDR2 from the germline V gene are LNHNV and YYDKDF (reference sequence). The CDR3 spans 14 residues. DNA for the CDR3: TGTGCCACCAGCAACGACAGGGGCAATCAGCCCCAGCATTTT. This gives the protein CATSNDRGNQPQHF.

The chain is built from TRBV5-1 and TRBJ2-7; D not resolved. Trimming removed 2 bases from V and 0 bases from J, with 9 bases in between. CDR1 SGHRS and CDR2 YFSETQ come from the germline V gene. The CDR3 consists of 14 residues. The CDR3 loop reads CASSFWASSYEQYF. The CDR3 DNA reads as TGCGCCAGCAGCTTCTGGGCCAGCTCCTACGAGCAGTACTTC.

The rearrangement joins TRBV5-1 to TRBJ2-3; D not certain. The CDR3 covers 14 residues. From germline, CDR1 is SGHRS and CDR2 YFSETQ. The V end lost 0 bases, the J end lost 10 bases, and 15 bases lay between the germline ends. CDR3 sequence (DNA): TGCGCCAGCAGCTTGGCCAAAACCTTAGAGCCGCAGTATTTT. Amino acids: CASSLAKTLEPQYF.

This clonotype appeared a few times. DNA of the CDR3: TGTGCCAGCTCACCGTTTCCAGGGTCCGGGGCCAACGTCCTGACTTTC. As protein: CASSPFPGSGANVLTF. The rearrangement links TRBV18 to TRBJ2-6; possibly TRBD1 for D (5 bases). Germline V gene sequence: CDR1 KGHSH, CDR2 LQKENI. The CDR3 has 16 residues. V was clipped by 3 bases and J by 4 bases, with 13 bases between them.

This clonotype was detected only a few times. The chain links TRBV11-2 to TRBJ2-5, with D hard to call. The CDR3 has 15 amino acids. Between the trimmed V and J ends, which lost 1 base and 2 bases, there was a span of 11 bases. Germline V gene lookup returns CDR1 SGHAT and CDR2 FQNNGV. CDR3 bases: TGTGCCAGCAGCTTAGTCGTGGGTTCTCAAGAGACCCAGTACTTC. It translates to CASSLVVGSQETQYF. The whole variable domain, filled in from reference TRBV11-2 and TRBJ2-5, reads EAGVAQSPRYKIIEKRQSVAFWCNPISGHATLYWYQQILGQGPKLLIQFQNNGVVDDSQLPKDRFSAERLKGVDSTLKIQPAKLEDSAVYLCASSLVVGSQETQYFGPGTRLLVL.

This clonotype was picked up a small number of times. The CDR3 region is CASRADRRSQPQHF. DNA for the CDR3: TGTGCCAGCAGGGCCGACAGGCGAAGTCAGCCCCAGCATTTT. This rearrangement joins TRBV2 to TRBJ1-5, with D maybe TRBD1 (6 bases). In germline, CDR1 is SNHLY, CDR2 FYNNEI. The CDR3 runs to 14 residues. The V end was cut by 6 bases, the J end by 6 bases, with 15 bases between.

The gene calls are TRBV2 and TRBJ2-7; D perhaps matches TRBD2 (5 bases). Germline values: CDR1 SNHLY, CDR2 FYNNEI. Trimming took 5 bases from V and 0 from J, leaving 14 bases between them. This CDR3 region has 15 residues. The CDR3 coding sequence is TGTGCCAGCAGTCACCGGGAACTTAGCTCCTACGAGCAGTACTTC. This gives the protein CASSHRELSSYEQYF.

The rearrangement uses TRBV14 and TRBJ2-1, with 7 bases matching TRBD1. Germline V gene lookup returns CDR1 SGHDN and CDR2 FVKESK. The trim removed 4 bases at V and 4 bases at J, leaving 10 bases unmatched. The CDR3 sequence is 16 residues long. Written as DNA, the CDR3 is TGTGCCAGCAGCCCGAAGGGACAGCCATTTTACAATGAGCAGTTCTTC. Translation gives CASSPKGQPFYNEQFF.

This clonotype has only a few counts. The J gene is TRBJ2-7, the V gene TRBV27; maybe TRBD1 (6 bases). The germline V gene encodes CDR1 MNHEY and CDR2 SMNVEV (reference sequence). The ends were cut back, 5 bases at V and 1 base at J, with 18 bases in the middle. This CDR3 is built from 16 residues. CDR3 sequence: CASSTPGASGSYEQYF. The CDR3 nucleotides are TGTGCCAGCAGTACCCCAGGGGCCAGTGGATCCTACGAGCAGTACTTC.

This chain joins TRBV12-3 or TRBV12-4 and TRBJ2-2; D is ambiguous. CDR3 length equals 15 residues. Trimming took 1 base from V and 4 from J, leaving 10 bases between them. DNA for the CDR3: TGTGCCAGCAGTTTAGGAACTCCCGGCACCGGGGAGCTGTTTTTT. Its translation is CASSLGTPGTGELFF.

The sample holds a few counts of this clonotype. The CDR3 sequence is CSAGSGTVDGYTF. In DNA form, the CDR3 reads TGCAGCGCGGGGTCCGGGACGGTCGATGGCTACACCTTC. V gene TRBV29-1 combines with J gene TRBJ1-2; tentatively, D is TRBD1 (5 bases). CDR3 length: 13 amino acids. V was shortened by 7 bases and J by 6 bases, with 18 bases between the two germline ends. The germline V gene has CDR1 SQVTM and CDR2 ANQGSEA.

This chain uses TRBV7-2 with TRBJ2-1, with a tentative D call TRBD1 (5 bases). V lost 4 bases and J lost 3, with 16 bases in between. Germline V gene sequence: CDR1 SGHTA, CDR2 FQGNSA. The CDR3 sequence is 16 residues long. The chain's CDR3 is CASSSFSGHSYNEQFF. The CDR3 DNA reads TGTGCCAGCAGCTCCTTCTCTGGACACAGCTACAATGAGCAGTTCTTC.

The chain uses TRBV10-3 and TRBJ2-3; 8 positions match TRBD2. Looked up from germline, CDR1 is ENHRY and CDR2 is SYGVKD. This CDR3 is 17 amino acids long. V shed 3 bases, J shed 2 bases, and the junction held 10 bases outside the gene matches. CDR3 DNA: TGTGCCATCAGTGAAAGCCTAGCGGGCATTAACACAGATACGCAGTATTTT. This codes for CAISESLAGINTDTQYF.

This clonotype occurred a few times. J is TRBJ2-7 and V is TRBV5-1; D not resolved. The germline V and J ends were trimmed by 2 bases and 2 bases, with 11 bases remaining between them. Germline V gene lookup returns CDR1 SGHRS and CDR2 YFSETQ. The CDR3 is 14 amino acids. DNA of the CDR3: TGCGCCAGCAGCTTACAGTCGGCCACCTACGAGCAGTACTTC. It translates to CASSLQSATYEQYF.

In its sample, this clonotype was seen a few times. V usage is TRBV10-2 and J usage is TRBJ2-3; weak D call: TRBD2 (6 bases). From germline, CDR1 is WSHSY and CDR2 SAAADI. CDR3 length: 15 amino acids. Between the trimmed V and J ends, which lost 1 base and 0 bases, there was a span of 8 bases. CDR3 sequence reads: CASSEWGVSTDTQYF. CDR3 DNA sequence: TGCGCCAGCAGTGAGTGGGGGGTGAGCACAGATACGCAGTATTTT.

The V call is TRBV6-1, the J call TRBJ1-6; D is perhaps TRBD1 (5 bases). CDR3 length: 13 residues. Trimming took off 8 bases at V and 11 bases at J, with 16 bases between the two ends. Germline CDR1 MNHNS, CDR2 SASEGT. The CDR3 reads CASGLPGRAPLHF. The DNA for the CDR3 is TGTGCCAGCGGCCTCCCGGGGCGAGCACCCCTCCACTTT.

The CDR3 loop reads CASSRTVNEQFF. The CDR3 DNA reads as TGTGCCAGCAGCCGGACTGTTAATGAGCAGTTCTTC. The chain combines TRBV5-6 with TRBJ2-1; D possibly corresponds to TRBD2 (5 bases). Trimming shortened V by 4 bases and J by 7 bases, and 9 bases separated the two germline ends. CDR3 size: 12 residues. Germline V gene sequence: CDR1 SGHDT, CDR2 YYEEEE.

This clonotype came up a few times. The CDR3 DNA sequence: TGCAGCGTTGATGTGGGCAGGGTGCAGTATTTT. This encodes CSVDVGRVQYF. V usage is TRBV29-1 and J usage is TRBJ2-3, with a possible D match to TRBD1 (5 bases). V was clipped by 3 bases and J by 11 bases, with 12 bases between them. CDR1 is SQVTM and CDR2 is ANQGSEA in the germline V gene. This CDR3 comprises 11 residues.

This clonotype was counted only a few times. The V and J genes are TRBV29-1 and TRBJ2-4, with TRBD1 matching 7 bases. Germline assignment: CDR1 SQVTM and CDR2 ANQGSEA. The CDR3 loop spans 13 amino acids. The J segment lost 2 bases and the V segment lost 6 bases, leaving 4 bases of the junction unmatched. This CDR3 reads CSVGTAPKNIQYF. The CDR3 coding sequence is TGCAGCGTCGGGACAGCCCCCAAAAACATTCAGTACTTC.

This clonotype turned up a few times. The chain employs TRBV12-3 or TRBV12-4 and TRBJ2-7; the match to TRBD2 covers 13 bases. There are 17 residues in the CDR3. V gave up 1 base and J gave up 0 bases; unmatched junction bases: 3. This CDR3 reads CASSLGTSGSNSYEQYF. For the CDR3, the DNA is TGTGCCAGCAGTTTAGGGACTAGCGGGAGTAACTCCTACGAGCAGTACTTC.

This chain connects TRBV20-1 to TRBJ2-7; D is possibly TRBD1 (5 bases). The CDR3 runs 12 residues. The germline V and J ends were trimmed by 6 bases and 2 bases, with 11 bases remaining between them. Germline V lookup: CDR1 DFQATT, CDR2 SNEGSKA (reference sequence). The CDR3: CSAQRQTYEQYF. CDR3 coding DNA: TGCAGTGCGCAAAGACAGACCTACGAGCAGTACTTC.